One sample yielded the 15 T cell receptor beta chains listed below, sequenced in a study of T cell changes during pregnancy in multiple sclerosis. Only in-frame clones appear in the TCRdb table, and some are missing; sequencing was by immunoSEQ multiplex PCR. The sample records 65,000 to 85,000 clones, around nine tenths being singletons. This specimen consisted of CD4+ T cells from peripheral blood mononuclear cells, obtained before pregnancy. These receptors were collected from a female donor with multiple sclerosis, enrolled in a pregnancy study.

This clone appeared a few times. The chain is built from TRBV30 and TRBJ1-2; tentatively, D is TRBD1 (6 bases). The length of the CDR3 is 15 residues. Germline V CDR1 and CDR2: GTSNPN, SVGIG (reference sequence). V lost 2 bases and J lost 1, with 14 bases in between. The DNA for the CDR3 is TGTGCCTGGAGTCCCTGGGACACCTTTAACTATGGCTACACCTTC. The encoded protein is CAWSPWDTFNYGYTF.

The rearrangement links TRBV11-3 to TRBJ2-1; tentatively, D is TRBD1 (5 bases). Germline V lookup: CDR1 SGHNT, CDR2 YENEEA. The CDR3 is made up of 14 amino acids. Trimming pared 1 base from V and 3 bases from J, leaving 7 bases between. CDR3 DNA: TGTGCCAGCAGCTTAGGGACACTCTACAATGAGCAGTTCTTC. It translates to CASSLGTLYNEQFF.

The gene calls are TRBV28 and TRBJ2-7; 7 nucleotides line up with TRBD2. The CDR3 runs 13 residues. The ends lost 6 bases at V and 2 bases at J; junction bases unmatched: 4. The germline gives CDR1 MDHEN, CDR2 SYDVKM. The CDR3 spells CASRVGGAYEQYF. In DNA form, the CDR3 reads TGTGCCAGCAGGGTGGGGGGGGCCTACGAGCAGTACTTC.

J is TRBJ1-2 and V is TRBV6-4; D might be TRBD1 (6 bases). The CDR3 runs 15 residues. V lost 7 bases, J lost 1 base, and 16 bases lay in between. Germline V gene data show CDR1 as MRHNA and CDR2 as SNTAGT. CDR3 DNA sequence: TGTGCCAGCAAACATGAGGCAGGGGATAACTATGGCTACACCTTC. Its protein is CASKHEAGDNYGYTF.

The J gene is TRBJ1-2, the V gene TRBV5-4, with D possibly matching TRBD1 (6 bases). Per germline, CDR1 SGHNT and CDR2 YYREEE (reference sequence). With 3 bases removed from V and 2 bases from J, the gap between germline ends came to 11 bases. The CDR3 runs 14 residues. This chain's CDR3 is CASSSRGANYGYTF. The CDR3 region has the DNA TGTGCCAGCAGCTCCCGGGGGGCAAACTATGGCTACACCTTC.

The V call is TRBV9, the J call TRBJ2-7; no firm D call. The CDR3 runs 14 residues. Germline V lookup: CDR1 SGDLS, CDR2 YYNGEE. Trimming took 1 base from V and 2 from J, leaving 10 bases between them. The DNA of the CDR3 is TGTGCCAGCAGCGTATCGTTCGTCGCCTACGAGCAGTACTTC. Encoded protein: CASSVSFVAYEQYF.

This clone was counted a few times. The chain links TRBV27 to TRBJ1-4, with no clear D. Trimming removed 1 base from V and 4 bases from J, with 4 bases in between. Germline values: CDR1 MNHEY, CDR2 SMNVEV (reference sequence). The CDR3 spans 13 residues. The CDR3 DNA reads TGTGCCAGCAGTTTATTGAGTAATGAAAAACTGTTTTTT. Amino acids: CASSLLSNEKLFF.

The rearrangement uses TRBV19 and TRBJ2-2; TRBD1 is a possible D gene (5 bases). The CDR3 sequence is 14 residues long. CDR1 is LNHDA and CDR2 is SQIVND in the germline V gene (reference sequence). V was shortened by 8 bases and J by 4 bases, with 14 bases between the two germline ends. The CDR3: CASSRQSSTGELFF. For the CDR3, the DNA is TGTGCCAGTTCCAGACAGTCTAGCACCGGGGAGCTGTTTTTT. Looking up the rest from reference TRBV19 and TRBJ2-2 gives the full variable domain: DGGITQSPKYLFRKEGQNVTLSCEQNLNHDAMYWYRQDPGQGLRLIYYSQIVNDFQKGDIAEGYSVSREKKESFPLTVTSAQKNPTAFYLCASSRQSSTGELFFGEGSRLTVL.

The V and J genes are TRBV12-1 and TRBJ2-7; the listed D gene, TRBD2, was not tested against the DNA. TRBV12-1 represents a pseudogene. This CDR3 is built from 16 residues. CDR3 in amino acids: CASSSPSREVSYEQYF. The CDR3 DNA reads as TGTGCCAGCAGCTCCCCCAGTAGGGAGGTCTCCTACGAGCAGTACTTC.

In its sample, this clone was seen once. The chain has TRBV11-2 and TRBJ2-2; a possible D gene is TRBD2 (5 bases). Germline V gene sequence: CDR1 SGHAT, CDR2 FQNNGV. CDR3 length: 13 amino acids. V was clipped by 3 bases and J by 6 bases, with 8 bases between them. The DNA for the CDR3 is TGTGCCAGCAGCTTCCGGGGATCCGGGGAGCTGTTTTTT. Its translation is CASSFRGSGELFF.

V is TRBV29-1 and J is TRBJ2-1, with D perhaps TRBD2 (5 bases). The ends were cut back, 4 bases at V and 0 bases at J, with 10 bases in the middle. The CDR3 totals 14 residues. The germline gives CDR1 SQVTM, CDR2 ANQGSEA. The CDR3 protein is CSVVAGSSYNEQFF. Written as DNA, the CDR3 is TGCAGCGTTGTGGCGGGCAGCTCCTACAATGAGCAGTTCTTC.

V usage is TRBV27 and J usage is TRBJ2-6; 8 positions agree with TRBD2. V shed 5 bases and J 3 bases; nucleotides not matched to a gene: 9. The CDR3 is 17 amino acids. The germline CDR1 and CDR2 sequences are MNHEY and SMNVEV (reference sequence). The DNA for the CDR3 is TGTGCCAGCAGTCTACCCAGCGGGAGCGGTGGGGCCAACGTCCTGACTTTC. Protein: CASSLPSGSGGANVLTF.

The chain has TRBV15 and TRBJ2-7; weak D call: TRBD2 (6 bases). The CDR3 runs 16 residues. Trimming took 3 bases from V and 3 from J, leaving 18 bases between them. Germline CDR1 and CDR2: LNHNV and YYDKDF (reference sequence). As DNA, the CDR3 is TGTGCCACCAGCAGGGGGTTAGGGGCGGGAAACTACGAGCAGTACTTC. Its protein is CATSRGLGAGNYEQYF.

The chain couples TRBV6-1 to TRBJ2-5; the match to TRBD2 covers 7 bases. The V gene end was trimmed by 7 bases and the J gene end by 1 base; junction bases not matched to a gene: 9. Germline CDR1 MNHNS, CDR2 SASEGT. CDR3 length: 15 residues. The CDR3 coding sequence is TGTGCCAGCACGGGAGGCGGAAATCCCCAAGAGACCCAGTACTTC. It is translated as CASTGGGNPQETQYF.

This clone was counted a single time. This chain links TRBV9 with TRBJ2-7, with D tentatively TRBD2 (5 bases). Per germline, CDR1 SGDLS and CDR2 YYNGEE. V shed 0 bases and J shed 7 bases, with 14 bases lying between them. CDR3 size: 14 residues. DNA for the CDR3: TGTGCCAGCAGCGTAGCTAGCTCCTCCGTGGAGCAGTACTTC. It codes for CASSVASSSVEQYF. Filled out from reference TRBV9 and TRBJ2-7, the complete variable domain reads DSGVTQTPKHLITATGQRVTLRCSPRSGDLSVYWYQQSLDQGLQFLIQYYNGEERAKGNILERFSAQQFPDLHSELNLSSLELGDSALYFCASSVASSSVEQYFGPGTRLTVT.